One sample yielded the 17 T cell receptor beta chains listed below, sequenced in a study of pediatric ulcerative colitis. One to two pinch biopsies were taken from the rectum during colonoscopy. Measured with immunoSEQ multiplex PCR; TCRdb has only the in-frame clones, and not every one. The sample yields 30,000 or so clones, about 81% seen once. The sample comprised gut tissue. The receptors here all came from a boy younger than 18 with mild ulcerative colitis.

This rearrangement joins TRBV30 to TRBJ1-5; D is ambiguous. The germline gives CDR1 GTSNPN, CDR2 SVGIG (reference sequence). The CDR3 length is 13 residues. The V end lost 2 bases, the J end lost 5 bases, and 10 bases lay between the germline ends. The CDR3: CAWSRPSDQPQHF. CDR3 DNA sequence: TGTGCCTGGAGTCGACCGTCTGATCAGCCCCAGCATTTT.

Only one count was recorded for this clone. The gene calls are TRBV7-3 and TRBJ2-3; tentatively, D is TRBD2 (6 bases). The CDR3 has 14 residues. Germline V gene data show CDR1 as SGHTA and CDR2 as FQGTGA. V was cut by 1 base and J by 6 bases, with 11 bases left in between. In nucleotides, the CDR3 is TGTGCCAGCAGCTTAAGCGGGGTGACGGATACGCAGTATTTT. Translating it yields CASSLSGVTDTQYF.

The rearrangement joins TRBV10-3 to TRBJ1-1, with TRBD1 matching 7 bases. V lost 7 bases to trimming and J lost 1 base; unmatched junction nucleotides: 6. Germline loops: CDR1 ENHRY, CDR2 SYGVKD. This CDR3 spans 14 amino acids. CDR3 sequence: CAIKNRGANTEAFF. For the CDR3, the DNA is TGTGCCATCAAAAACAGGGGTGCGAACACTGAAGCTTTCTTT.

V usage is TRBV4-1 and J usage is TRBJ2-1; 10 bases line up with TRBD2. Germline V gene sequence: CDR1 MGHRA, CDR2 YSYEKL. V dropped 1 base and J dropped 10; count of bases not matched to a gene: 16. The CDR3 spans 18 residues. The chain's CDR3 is CASSQVNGLAVEGHEQFF. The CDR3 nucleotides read TGCGCCAGCAGCCAAGTTAACGGACTAGCGGTGGAGGGACACGAGCAGTTCTTC.

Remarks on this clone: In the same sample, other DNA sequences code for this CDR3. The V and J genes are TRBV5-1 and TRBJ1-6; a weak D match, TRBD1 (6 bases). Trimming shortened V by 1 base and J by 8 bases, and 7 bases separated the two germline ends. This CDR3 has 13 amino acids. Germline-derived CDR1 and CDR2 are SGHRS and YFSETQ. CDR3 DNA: TGCGCCAGCAGCTTGAGGGGGGATTCACCCCTCCACTTT. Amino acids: CASSLRGDSPLHF.

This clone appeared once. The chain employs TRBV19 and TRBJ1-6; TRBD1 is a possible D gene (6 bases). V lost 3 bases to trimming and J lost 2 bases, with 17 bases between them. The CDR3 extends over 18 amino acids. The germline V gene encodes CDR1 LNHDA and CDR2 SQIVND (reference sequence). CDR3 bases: TGTGCCAGTAGTATTCGGCAGGGGATGGGTCCCTATAATTCACCCCTCCACTTT. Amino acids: CASSIRQGMGPYNSPLHF. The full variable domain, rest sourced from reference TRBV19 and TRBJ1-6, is DGGITQSPKYLFRKEGQNVTLSCEQNLNHDAMYWYRQDPGQGLRLIYYSQIVNDFQKGDIAEGYSVSREKKESFPLTVTSAQKNPTAFYLCASSIRQGMGPYNSPLHFGNGTRLTVT.

CDR3 sequence: CAWGTGLSGQPQHF. Written as DNA, the CDR3 is TGTGCCTGGGGGACAGGGCTATCAGGTCAGCCCCAGCATTTT. The chain combines TRBV30 with TRBJ1-5, with 9 nucleotides matching TRBD1. Trimming at V came to 5 bases and at J to 6 bases, leaving 8 bases not matched to a gene. The germline gives CDR1 GTSNPN, CDR2 SVGIG (reference sequence). This CDR3 region has 14 residues.

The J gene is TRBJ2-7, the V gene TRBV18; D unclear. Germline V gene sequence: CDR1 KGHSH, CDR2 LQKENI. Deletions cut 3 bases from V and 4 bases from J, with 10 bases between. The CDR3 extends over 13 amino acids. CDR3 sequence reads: CASSPGIGYEQYF. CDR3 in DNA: TGTGCCAGCTCACCTGGGATCGGTTACGAGCAGTACTTC.

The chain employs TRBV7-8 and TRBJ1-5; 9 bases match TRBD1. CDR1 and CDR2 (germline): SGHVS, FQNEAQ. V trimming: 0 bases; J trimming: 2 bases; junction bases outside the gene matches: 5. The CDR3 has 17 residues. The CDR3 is CASSLAWTGEGNQPQHF. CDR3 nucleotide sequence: TGTGCCAGCAGCTTAGCTTGGACAGGGGAAGGCAATCAGCCCCAGCATTTT.

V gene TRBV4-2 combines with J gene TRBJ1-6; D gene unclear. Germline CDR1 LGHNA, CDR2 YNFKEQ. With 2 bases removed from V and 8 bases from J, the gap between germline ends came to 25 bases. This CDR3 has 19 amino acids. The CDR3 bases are TGTGCCAGCAGCCAAACACGTGGGCTGGGCTCGGCTCTGGATTCACCCCTCCACTTT. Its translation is CASSQTRGLGSALDSPLHF.

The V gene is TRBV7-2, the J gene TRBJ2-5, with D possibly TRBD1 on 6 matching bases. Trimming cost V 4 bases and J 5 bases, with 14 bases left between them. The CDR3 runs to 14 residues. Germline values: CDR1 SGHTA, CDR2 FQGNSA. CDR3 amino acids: CASSSLHRAETQYF. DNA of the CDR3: TGTGCCAGCAGCTCGTTACACAGGGCGGAGACCCAGTACTTC.

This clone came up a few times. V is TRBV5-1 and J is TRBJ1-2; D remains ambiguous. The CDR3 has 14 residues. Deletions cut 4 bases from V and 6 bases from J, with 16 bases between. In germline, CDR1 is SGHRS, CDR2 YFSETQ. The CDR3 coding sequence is TGCGCCAGCAGCCAAACATATGGCGTTGATGGCTACACCTTC. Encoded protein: CASSQTYGVDGYTF.

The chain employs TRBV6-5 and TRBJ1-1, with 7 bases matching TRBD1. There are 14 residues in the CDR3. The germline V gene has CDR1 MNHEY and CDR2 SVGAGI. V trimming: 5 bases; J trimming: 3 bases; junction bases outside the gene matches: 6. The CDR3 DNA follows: TGTGCCAGCAGTCGGGACAGAAAGGACACTGAAGCTTTCTTT. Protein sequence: CASSRDRKDTEAFF.

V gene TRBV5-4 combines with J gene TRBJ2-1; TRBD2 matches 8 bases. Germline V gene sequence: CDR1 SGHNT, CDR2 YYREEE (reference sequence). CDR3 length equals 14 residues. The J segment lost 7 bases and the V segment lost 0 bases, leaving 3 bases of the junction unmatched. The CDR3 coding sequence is TGTGCCAGCAGCTTGGTCAGCGGGGGAAATGAGCAGTTCTTC. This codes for CASSLVSGGNEQFF.

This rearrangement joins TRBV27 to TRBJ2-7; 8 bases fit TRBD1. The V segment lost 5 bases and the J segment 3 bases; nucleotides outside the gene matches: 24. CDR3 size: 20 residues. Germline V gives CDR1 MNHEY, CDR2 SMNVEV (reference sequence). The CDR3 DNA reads TGTGCCAGCAGTCGCACCCCCGGGACAGGATTATTTAGTGGAGACTACGAGCAGTACTTC. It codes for CASSRTPGTGLFSGDYEQYF.

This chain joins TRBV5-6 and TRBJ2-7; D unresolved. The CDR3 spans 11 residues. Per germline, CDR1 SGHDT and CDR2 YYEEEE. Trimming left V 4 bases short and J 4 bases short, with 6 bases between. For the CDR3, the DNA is TGTGCCAGCAGCATTCTATACGAGCAGTACTTC. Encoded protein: CASSILYEQYF.

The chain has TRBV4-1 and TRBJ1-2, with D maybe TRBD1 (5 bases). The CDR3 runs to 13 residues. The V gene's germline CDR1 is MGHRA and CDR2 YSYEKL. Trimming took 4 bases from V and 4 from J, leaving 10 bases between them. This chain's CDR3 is CASSPRDAYGYTF. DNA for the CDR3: TGCGCCAGCAGCCCCCGGGACGCCTATGGCTACACCTTC.